This T cell receptor beta chain was identified in a study of spatial heterogeneity in lung cancer. Across the whole study: Detected sequences consistently included more beta-chain ones than alpha-chain ones. Combinations of a unique TCR and a UMI were tallied in raw reads, and on average each appeared more than ten times.

Trimming cost V 10 bases and J 4 bases, with 20 bases left between them. Germline CDR1 reads MNHNS; CDR2 reads SASEGT. This CDR3 has 14 amino acids. TCR cDNA molecules were tagged individually, and each one carried a unique molecular identifier. TCRdb independently ran MiXCR on the 5' RACE reads; one entry per CDR3 protein. The repertoire has some 47,000 distinct CDR3 sequences, more than 6.5% of them found once; the top ten carry approximately 2.6%. Time point specified: sample taken at primary tumor resection. Unsorted tumor, nontumor lung tissue or cryopreserved PBMC supplied the whole RNA. This clonotype was seen at least ten times.

V gene TRBV6-1 combines with J gene TRBJ2-7; possible D gene TRBD1, 6 bases. This sequence was found in a female donor with early-stage non-small cell lung cancer. The sample here was PBMCs, taken at surgery. In nucleotides, the CDR3 is TGTGCCACCCGGACAGCCTACCTGCCATACGAGCAGTACTTC. Translated: CATRTAYLPYEQYF.